Sequencing of this T cell receptor (beta chain) was carried out in a study of tumor-infiltrating lymphocytes in primary liver carcinoma. Concerning this clonotype: Mismatch with germline at one junction end may stem from a read error.

Unsorted whole blood yielded blood RNA, and germline DNA was extracted as well. Infection with HBV was chronic in patients; they were treatment-naive. What was collected before surgery was approximately 4 milliliters of peripheral blood. CDR3 length: 16 amino acids. Germline CDR1 MDHEN, CDR2 SYDVKM. Total RNA amounting to roughly 0.5 ug was the source from which TCR beta cDNA was made with a constant-region primer. Libraries for TCR beta were built through three nested multiplex PCR rounds, which together made up a slightly modified ARM-PCR procedure. It was with TRBV1-TRBV30 forward primers and a C-beta reverse primer that the first two PCR rounds were run, at roughly 10 cycles each. TCRdb reprocessed the multiplex PCR reads with MiXCR, giving one entry per CDR3 protein. This sample has a few hundred thousand distinct CDR3 sequences, with about three fifths found just once.

The rearrangement uses TRBV28 and TRBJ2-7; D is perhaps TRBD2 (6 bases). This TCR came from a woman aged 25 to 45 with primary liver carcinoma and hepatitis B virus infection. Sequencing was done on a sample of peripheral blood. The CDR3 coding sequence is TGTGCCAGCAGTGAACGCAGGATGGGCCGGGGGTACGAGCACTACTTC. This encodes CASSERRMGRGYEHYF.